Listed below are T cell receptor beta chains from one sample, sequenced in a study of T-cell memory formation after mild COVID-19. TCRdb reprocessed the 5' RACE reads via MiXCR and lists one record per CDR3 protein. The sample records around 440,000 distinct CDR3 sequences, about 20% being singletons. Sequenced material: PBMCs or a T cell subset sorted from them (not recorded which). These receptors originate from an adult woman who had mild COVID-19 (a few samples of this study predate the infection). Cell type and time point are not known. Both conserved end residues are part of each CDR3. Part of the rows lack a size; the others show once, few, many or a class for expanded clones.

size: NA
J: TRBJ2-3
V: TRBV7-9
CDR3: CASSLKNTGGSTDTQYF

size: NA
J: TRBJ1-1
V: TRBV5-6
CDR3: CASSLQSKTSGSRLTF

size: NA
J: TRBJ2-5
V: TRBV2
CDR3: CASSDRVETQYF

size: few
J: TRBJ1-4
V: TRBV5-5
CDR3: CASSLYPGQGAGEKLFF

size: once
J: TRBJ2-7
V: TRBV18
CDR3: CASSPSWGELAQQYF

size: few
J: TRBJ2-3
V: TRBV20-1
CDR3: CSASILLTDTQYF

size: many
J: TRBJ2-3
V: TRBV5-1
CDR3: CASTQGGGSDTQYF

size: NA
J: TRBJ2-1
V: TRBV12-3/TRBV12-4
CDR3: CASTPGLAGAIEQFF

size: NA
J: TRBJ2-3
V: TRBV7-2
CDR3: CASSRSGGAATDTQYF

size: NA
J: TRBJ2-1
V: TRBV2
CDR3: CASSVSPTSRYNEQFF

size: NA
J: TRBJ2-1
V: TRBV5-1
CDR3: CASSSWGVGNEQFF

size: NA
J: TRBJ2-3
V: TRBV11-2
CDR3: CARSFSGAPRDTQYF

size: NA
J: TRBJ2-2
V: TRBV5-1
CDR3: CASSLEVSRNTGELFF

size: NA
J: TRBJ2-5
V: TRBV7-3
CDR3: CASSFTSGKGETQYF

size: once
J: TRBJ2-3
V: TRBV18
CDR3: CASSPPEGTGGYTQYF

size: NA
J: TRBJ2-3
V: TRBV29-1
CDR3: CSVLAGATDTQYF

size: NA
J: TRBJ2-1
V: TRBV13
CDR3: CASSLGIHNEQFF

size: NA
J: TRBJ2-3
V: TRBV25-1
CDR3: CASSGSVYTDTQYF

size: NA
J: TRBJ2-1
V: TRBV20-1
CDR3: CSATGTGGLRNEQFF

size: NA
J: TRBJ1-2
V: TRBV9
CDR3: CASSARGRNYGYTF

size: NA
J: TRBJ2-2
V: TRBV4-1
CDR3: CASSRPTGGLNTGELFF

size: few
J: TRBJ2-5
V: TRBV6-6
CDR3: CASSLRETAYQETQYF

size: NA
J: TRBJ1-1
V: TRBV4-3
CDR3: CASSQRGYTEAFF

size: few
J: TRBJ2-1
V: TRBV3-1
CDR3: CASSQDYAGSEQFF

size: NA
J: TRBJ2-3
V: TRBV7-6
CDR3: CASSSSGRLAGMHTQYF

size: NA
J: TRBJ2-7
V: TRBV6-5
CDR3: CASHSGSGEQYF

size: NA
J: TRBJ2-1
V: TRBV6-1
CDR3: CASSTSSENEQFF

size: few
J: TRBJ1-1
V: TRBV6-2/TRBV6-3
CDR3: CASSGDRGPAEAFF

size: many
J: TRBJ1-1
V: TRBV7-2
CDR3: CASSLAGLTEAFF

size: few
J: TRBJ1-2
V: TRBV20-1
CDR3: CSARTDRNYGYTF

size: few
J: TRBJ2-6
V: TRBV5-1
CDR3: CASSPGDPGANVLTF

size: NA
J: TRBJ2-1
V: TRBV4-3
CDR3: CASSQEFASGMAALYNEQFF

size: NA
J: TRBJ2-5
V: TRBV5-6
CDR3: CASSLESGGAQETQYF

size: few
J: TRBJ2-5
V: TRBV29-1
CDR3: CSLPEAQETQYF

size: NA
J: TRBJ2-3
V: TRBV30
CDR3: CAWRESTDTQYF

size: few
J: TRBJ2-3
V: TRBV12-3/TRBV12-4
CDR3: CASSLDPGTDTQYF

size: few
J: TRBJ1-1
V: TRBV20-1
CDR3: CSARSSKHYANTEAFF

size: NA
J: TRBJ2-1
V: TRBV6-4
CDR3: CASSDSRGKGYNEQFF

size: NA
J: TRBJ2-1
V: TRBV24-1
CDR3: CATRGAGVSNNEQFF

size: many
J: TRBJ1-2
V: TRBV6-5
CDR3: CASSSGPFLGYTF

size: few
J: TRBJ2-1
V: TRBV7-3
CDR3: CASSPQGAASYNEQFF

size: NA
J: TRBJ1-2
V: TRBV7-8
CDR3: CASSSMGDSYGYTF